The 10 T cell receptor beta chains listed next were all sequenced from one sample in a study of molecular identifiers for immune sequencing clone quantification. TCRdb analysed the PCR reads with MiXCR anew, one entry per CDR3 protein. The sample lists about half a million distinct CDR3 sequences, roughly a fifth seen once, with around 0.84% in the top ten. The sequencing sample was made of naive CD8+ T cells from blood, with Jurkat cell RNA spiked in. Subset: FACS-sorted CD8+CD4-CCR7+CD45RA+ naive T cells. Every receptor here comes from a human donor in good health. Some libraries in this study had Jurkat cell RNA spiked in.

This chain uses TRBV6-2 or TRBV6-3 with TRBJ2-5; no reliable D call. V gave up 7 bases and J gave up 4 bases, with 19 bases separating them. CDR1 and CDR2 from the germline V gene are MNHEY and SVGEGT. The CDR3 length is 15 residues. The DNA of the CDR3 is TGTGCCAGCATGACGGACCCTTATTTAGCAGAGACCCAGTACTTC. Encoded protein: CASMTDPYLAETQYF.

At least ten counts were recorded for this clonotype. The chain carries TRBV28 and TRBJ2-7; D is possibly TRBD1 (5 bases). The CDR3 consists of 16 residues. Germline loops: CDR1 MDHEN, CDR2 SYDVKM. V was trimmed by 7 bases and J by 0 bases, leaving 19 bases between them. As DNA, the CDR3 is TGTGCCAGCATTCCCGATAAGGGGTACAGCTCCTACGAGCAGTACTTC. This codes for CASIPDKGYSSYEQYF.

The chain couples TRBV12-3 or TRBV12-4 to TRBJ2-7; D perhaps matches TRBD2 (6 bases). The CDR3 has 14 amino acids. V was clipped by 5 bases and J by 2 bases, with 13 bases between them. DNA of the CDR3: TGTGCCAGCAGTCCGACCGGGACTCCCTACGAGCAGTACTTC. Its protein product is CASSPTGTPYEQYF.

This clonotype was detected ten times or more. This chain connects TRBV29-1 to TRBJ2-3; 9 bases agree with TRBD1. This CDR3 has 13 amino acids. The germline V gene has CDR1 SQVTM and CDR2 ANQGSEA. The trim removed 7 bases at V and 4 bases at J, leaving 6 bases unmatched. The CDR3 sequence: CSAWGQGPDTQYF. The CDR3, as DNA: TGCAGCGCTTGGGGACAGGGTCCAGATACGCAGTATTTT.

This clonotype has a single count. At one end, the junction sequence differs from germline, possibly due to a read error. This chain joins TRBV14 and TRBJ2-7, with unresolved D. Germline V gene sequence: CDR1 SGHDN, CDR2 FVKESK. This CDR3 has 13 amino acids. The CDR3 nucleotides read TGTGACAGCAGCCACGGTAGGGCCTACGAGCAGCACTTC. Its protein product is CDSSHGRAYEQHF.

This clonotype was recorded many times. The genes are TRBV7-9 and TRBJ1-3; tentative D call: TRBD1 (5 bases). V gave up 8 bases and J gave up 0 bases, with 11 bases separating them. The CDR3 has 14 amino acids. Germline-derived CDR1 and CDR2 are SEHNR and FQNEAQ (reference sequence). CDR3 sequence reads: CASLGPISGNTIYF. In nucleotides, the CDR3 is TGTGCCAGCCTGGGACCGATCTCTGGAAACACCATATATTTT.

This clonotype was counted many times. V usage is TRBV29-1 and J usage is TRBJ2-2; D may be TRBD1 (6 bases). The CDR3 is 13 residues long. Trimming left V 6 bases short and J 4 bases short, with 12 bases between. CDR1 SQVTM and CDR2 ANQGSEA come from the germline V gene. CDR3 coding DNA: TGCAGCGTCGACCCAGGGGCCACCGGGGAGCTGTTTTTT. It is translated as CSVDPGATGELFF.

The rearrangement links TRBV9 to TRBJ1-6; D is undetermined. The CDR3 loop spans 13 amino acids. Trimming shortened V by 5 bases and J by 9 bases, and 12 bases separated the two germline ends. Germline V gives CDR1 SGDLS, CDR2 YYNGEE. Here the CDR3 reads CASSWDQGSPLHF. The CDR3 nucleotides are TGTGCCAGCAGTTGGGATCAAGGTTCACCCCTCCACTTT.

This clonotype was found a few times. The rearrangement uses TRBV5-6 and TRBJ1-1, with a possible D match to TRBD1 (5 bases). The germline V gene has CDR1 SGHDT and CDR2 YYEEEE. V was clipped by 2 bases and J by 6 bases, with 17 bases between them. This CDR3 region has 15 residues. CDR3 loop: CASSFGTIPIPEAFF. In DNA form, the CDR3 reads TGTGCCAGCAGCTTCGGGACTATCCCGATCCCTGAAGCTTTCTTT.

This clonotype was observed many times. The chain has TRBV2 and TRBJ2-7, with D maybe TRBD1 (6 bases). V lost 6 bases, J lost 6 bases, and 21 bases lay in between. The germline CDR1 and CDR2 sequences are SNHLY and FYNNEI. The length of the CDR3 is 15 residues. The CDR3 loop is CASREDRSGFSEQYF. The DNA for the CDR3 is TGTGCCAGCAGGGAGGACAGATCGGGTTTCTCCGAGCAGTACTTC.